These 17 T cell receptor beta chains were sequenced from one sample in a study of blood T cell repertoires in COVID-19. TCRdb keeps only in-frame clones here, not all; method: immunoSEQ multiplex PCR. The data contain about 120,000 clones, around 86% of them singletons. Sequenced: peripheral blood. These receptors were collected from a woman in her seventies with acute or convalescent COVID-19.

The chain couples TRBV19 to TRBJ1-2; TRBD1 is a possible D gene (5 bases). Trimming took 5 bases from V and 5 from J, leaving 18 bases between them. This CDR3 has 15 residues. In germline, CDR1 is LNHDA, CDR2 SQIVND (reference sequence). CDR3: CASSEGLGATYGYTF. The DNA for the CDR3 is TGTGCCAGTAGTGAGGGACTCGGGGCGACTTATGGCTACACCTTC.

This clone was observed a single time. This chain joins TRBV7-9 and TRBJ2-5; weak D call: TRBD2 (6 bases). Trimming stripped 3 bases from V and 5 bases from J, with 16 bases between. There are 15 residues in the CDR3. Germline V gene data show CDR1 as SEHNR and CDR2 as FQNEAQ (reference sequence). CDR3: CASSLDGGMVETQYF. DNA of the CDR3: TGTGCCAGCAGCTTGGACGGAGGGATGGTGGAGACCCAGTACTTC.

The CDR3 DNA follows: TGCGCCAGCAGCTTGGACCTAGCGGTCACAGATACGCAGTATTTT. Its translation is CASSLDLAVTDTQYF. J is TRBJ2-3 and V is TRBV5-1; TRBD2 matches at 7 bases. Germline V gives CDR1 SGHRS, CDR2 YFSETQ. Germline trimming cut 0 bases from V and 2 bases from J; bases unmatched to any gene: 3. This CDR3 comprises 15 residues.

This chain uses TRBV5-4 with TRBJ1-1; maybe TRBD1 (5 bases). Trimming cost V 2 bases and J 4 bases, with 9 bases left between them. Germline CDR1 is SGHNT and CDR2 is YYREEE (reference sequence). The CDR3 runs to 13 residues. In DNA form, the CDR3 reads TGTGCCAGCAGCTTCCCAGGGCCCACTGAAGCTTTCTTT. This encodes CASSFPGPTEAFF.

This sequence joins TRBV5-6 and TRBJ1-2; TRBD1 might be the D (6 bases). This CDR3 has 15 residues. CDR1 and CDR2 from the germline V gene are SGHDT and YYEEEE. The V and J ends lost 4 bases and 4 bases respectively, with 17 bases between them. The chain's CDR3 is CASSLNIGQLYGYTF. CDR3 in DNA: TGTGCCAGCAGCCTAAACATTGGACAGCTCTATGGCTACACCTTC. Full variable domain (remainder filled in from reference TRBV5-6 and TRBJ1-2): DAGVTQSPTHLIKTRGQQVTLRCSPKSGHDTVSWYQQALGQGPQFIFQYYEEEERQRGNFPDRFSGHQFPNYSSELNVNALLLGDSALYLCASSLNIGQLYGYTFGSGTRLTVV.

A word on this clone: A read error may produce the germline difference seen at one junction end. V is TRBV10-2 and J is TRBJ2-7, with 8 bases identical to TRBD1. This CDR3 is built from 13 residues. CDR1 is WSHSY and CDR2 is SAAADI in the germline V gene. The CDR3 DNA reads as TGCGCCAGCAGGGCGGGACAGGCCTACGGGCAGTACTTC. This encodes CASRAGQAYGQYF.

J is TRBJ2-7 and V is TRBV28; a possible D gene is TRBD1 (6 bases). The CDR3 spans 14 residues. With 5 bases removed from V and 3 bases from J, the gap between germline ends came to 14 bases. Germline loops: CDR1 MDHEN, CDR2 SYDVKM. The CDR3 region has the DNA TGTGCCAGCAGTCCAGGGGACCGGGACTACGAGCAGTACTTC. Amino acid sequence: CASSPGDRDYEQYF.

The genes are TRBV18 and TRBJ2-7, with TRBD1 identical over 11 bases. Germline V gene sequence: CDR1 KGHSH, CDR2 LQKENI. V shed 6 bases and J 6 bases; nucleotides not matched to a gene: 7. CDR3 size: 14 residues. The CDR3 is CASSSSGTGGEQYF. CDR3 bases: TGTGCCAGCTCTTCTTCCGGGACAGGGGGCGAGCAGTACTTC.

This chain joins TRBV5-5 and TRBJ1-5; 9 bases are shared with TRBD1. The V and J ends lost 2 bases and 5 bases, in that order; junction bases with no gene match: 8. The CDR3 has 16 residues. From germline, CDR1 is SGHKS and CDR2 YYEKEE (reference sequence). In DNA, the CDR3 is TGTGCCAGCAGCTTTGGACAGGGGAGGTTCGATCAGCCCCAGCATTTT. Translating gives CASSFGQGRFDQPQHF.

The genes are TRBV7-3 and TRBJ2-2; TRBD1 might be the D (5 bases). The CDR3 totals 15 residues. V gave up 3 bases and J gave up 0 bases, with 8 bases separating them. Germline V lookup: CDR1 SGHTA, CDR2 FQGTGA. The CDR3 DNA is TGTGCCAGCAGCTTCAGGGCCACGAACACCGGGGAGCTGTTTTTT. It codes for CASSFRATNTGELFF.

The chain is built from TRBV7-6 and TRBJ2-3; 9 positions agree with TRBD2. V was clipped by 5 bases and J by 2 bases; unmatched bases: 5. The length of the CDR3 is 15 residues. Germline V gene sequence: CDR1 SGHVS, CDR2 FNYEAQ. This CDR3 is CASSLRGGYTDTQYF. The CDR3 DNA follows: TGTGCCAGCAGCCTGCGGGGGGGATACACAGATACGCAGTATTTT.

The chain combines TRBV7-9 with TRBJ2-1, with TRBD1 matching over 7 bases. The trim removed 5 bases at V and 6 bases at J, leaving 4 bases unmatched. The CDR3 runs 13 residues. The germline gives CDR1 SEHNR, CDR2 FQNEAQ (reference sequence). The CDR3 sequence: CASSPGQLNEQFF. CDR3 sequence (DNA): TGTGCCAGCAGCCCGGGACAGCTCAATGAGCAGTTCTTC.

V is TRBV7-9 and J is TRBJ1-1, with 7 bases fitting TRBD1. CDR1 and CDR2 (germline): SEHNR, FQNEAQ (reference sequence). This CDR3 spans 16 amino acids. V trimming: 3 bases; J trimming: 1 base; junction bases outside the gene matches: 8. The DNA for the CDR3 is TGTGCCAGCAGCTTCTACTCCGGGACAGCGAACACTGAAGCTTTCTTT. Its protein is CASSFYSGTANTEAFF. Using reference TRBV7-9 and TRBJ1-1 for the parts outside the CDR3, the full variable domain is DTGVSQNPRHKITKRGQNVTFRCDPISEHNRLYWYRQTLGQGPEFLTYFQNEAQLEKSRLLSDRFSAERPKGSFSTLEIQRTEQGDSAMYLCASSFYSGTANTEAFFGQGTRLTVV.

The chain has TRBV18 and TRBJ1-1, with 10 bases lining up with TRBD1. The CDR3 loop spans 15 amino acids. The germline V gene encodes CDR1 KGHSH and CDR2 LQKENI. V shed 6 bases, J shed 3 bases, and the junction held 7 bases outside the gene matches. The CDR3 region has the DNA TGTGCCAGCTCCCGATCCGGGACAGGGGACACTGAAGCTTTCTTT. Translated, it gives CASSRSGTGDTEAFF.

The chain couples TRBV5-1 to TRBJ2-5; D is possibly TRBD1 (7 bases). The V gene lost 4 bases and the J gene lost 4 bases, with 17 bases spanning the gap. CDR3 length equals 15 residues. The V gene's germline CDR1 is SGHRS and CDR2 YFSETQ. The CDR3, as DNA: TGCGCCAGCAGCCTGGGGGGCCAGGGGGGAGAGACCCAGTACTTC. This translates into CASSLGGQGGETQYF. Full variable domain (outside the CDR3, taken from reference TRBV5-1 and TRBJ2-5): KAGVTQTPRYLIKTRGQQVTLSCSPISGHRSVSWYQQTPGQGLQFLFEYFSETQRNKGNFPGRFSGRQFSNSRSEMNVSTLELGDSALYLCASSLGGQGGETQYFGPGTRLLVL.

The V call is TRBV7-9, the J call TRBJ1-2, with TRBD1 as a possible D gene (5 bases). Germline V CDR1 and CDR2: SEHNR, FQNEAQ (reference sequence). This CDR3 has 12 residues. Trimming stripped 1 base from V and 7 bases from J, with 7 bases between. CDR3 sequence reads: CASSLDGGGYTF. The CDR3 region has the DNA TGTGCCAGCAGCTTAGACGGGGGTGGCTACACCTTC.

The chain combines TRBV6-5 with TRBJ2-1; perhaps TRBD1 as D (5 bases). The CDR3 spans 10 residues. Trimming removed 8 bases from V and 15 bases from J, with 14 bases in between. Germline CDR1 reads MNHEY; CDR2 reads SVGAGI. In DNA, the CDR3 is TGTGCCAGCGAACAGGTCGTTCGGTTCTTC. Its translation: CASEQVVRFF.